A selection of T cell receptor beta chains follows, all from one sample in a study of T cell responses to AZD1222 COVID-19 vaccine. Clones were read by immunoSEQ multiplex PCR, and TCRdb kept only the in-frame ones, dropping some. The repertoire consists of 85,000 to 130,000 clones, with roughly 90% occurring once and the leading ten covering approximately 5%. Sample: peripheral blood, taken on day 0 of AZD1222 vaccination. The receptors originated from an adult in good health. CDR3s include the opening cysteine and the closing phenylalanine or tryptophan. The D gene is left open where the match is weak. Size is stated for part of the rows, as once, few or many counts, or as a class when the clone is expanded.

abundance | j_gene | d_gene | v_gene | CDR3nt | CDR3aa
. | TRBJ2-3 | . | TRBV6-1 | TGTGCCAGCCTAGGGGGAACGGGCCCACGCCATACGCAGTATTTT | CASLGGTGPRHTQYF
once | TRBJ1-5 | . | TRBV7-8 | TGTGCCAGCAGCCCCGGGGCGCGGAGCAATCAGCCCCAGCATTTT | CASSPGARSNQPQHF
once | TRBJ2-2 | . | TRBV10-1 | TGCGCCAGCAGTGAGGGGACAACCGGGGAGCTGTTTTTT | CASSEGTTGELFF
. | TRBJ1-1 | . | TRBV5-1 | TGCGCCAGCTTCCGGGACACTCTGAACACTGAAGCTTTCTTT | CASFRDTLNTEAFF
. | TRBJ2-5 | TRBD2 | TRBV4-1 | TGCGCCAGCGCCAGCGGGAGGGCGGAGACCCAGTACTTC | CASASGRAETQYF
. | TRBJ1-1 | . | TRBV9 | TGTGCCAGCAGCCCCCAGGGGGAAGCTTTCTTT | CASSPQGEAFF
. | TRBJ2-1 | TRBD2 | TRBV5-1 | TGCGCCAGCAGCATGGGCGGGACTAGCGGATCCTACAATGAGCAGTTCTTC | CASSMGGTSGSYNEQFF
. | TRBJ2-7 | TRBD1 | TRBV29-1 | TGCAGCGCCTCCGGGACAGGGTCTTACGAGCAGTACTTC | CSASGTGSYEQYF
once | TRBJ1-2 | . | TRBV20-1 | TGCAGTGAGGGAGGAGGGCATGGCTACACCTTC | CSEGGGHGYTF
. | TRBJ1-5 | . | TRBV2 | TGTGCCAGCAGGGAACGAGACCTTAGCAATCAGCCCCAGCATTTT | CASRERDLSNQPQHF
. | TRBJ1-2 | TRBD1 | TRBV18 | TGTGCCAGCTCACCGAGCCGGGACAGGGGACGTGGCTACACCTTC | CASSPSRDRGRGYTF
. | TRBJ1-4 | . | TRBV5-5 | TGTGCCAGCAGCCCTCGCAGTGCTGGGACAACTAATGAAAAACTGTTTTTT | CASSPRSAGTTNEKLFF
. | TRBJ2-5 | . | TRBV2 | TGTGCCAGCATCGAGGGGTCCCAAGAGACCCAGTACTTC | CASIEGSQETQYF
. | TRBJ1-6 | . | TRBV6-5 | TGTGCCAGCAGTTACACTGACATAGGTTCACCCCTCCACTTT | CASSYTDIGSPLHF
. | TRBJ1-4 | . | TRBV6-1 | TGTGCCAGCAGTGAACAGAACCGCGAAAAACTGTTTTTT | CASSEQNREKLFF
. | TRBJ2-7 | TRBD1 | TRBV4-2 | TGTGCCAGCAGCCCGGGACAGGCCTACGAGCAGTACTTC | CASSPGQAYEQYF
. | TRBJ2-7 | . | TRBV20-1 | TGCAGTGCTAGCAGAACCTACGAGCAGTACTTC | CSASRTYEQYF
few | TRBJ1-3 | . | TRBV4-1 | TGCGCCAGCAGCCTAGAAGGGGACCTCTCTGGAAACACCATATATTTT | CASSLEGDLSGNTIYF
once | TRBJ2-2 | TRBD2 | TRBV7-6 | TGTGCCAGCAGCTTGGACCCACGAGCGGGAGGAGAGTCCGGGGAGCTGTTTTTT | CASSLDPRAGGESGELFF
. | TRBJ2-1 | . | TRBV27 | TGTGCCAGCAGTTTAAATGGGCGCTCCGAGCAGTTCTTC | CASSLNGRSEQFF
. | TRBJ1-2 | TRBD1 | TRBV5-1 | TGCGCCAGCAGCTCGGACAGGGGCGGCTATGGCTACACCTTC | CASSSDRGGYGYTF
. | TRBJ2-3 | TRBD1 | TRBV11-2 | TGTGCCAGCAGCTTAATGAAGGGACAGGGACCAGATACGCAGTATTTT | CASSLMKGQGPDTQYF
. | TRBJ2-7 | . | TRBV7-2 | TGTGCCAGCAGCTTAACAGAAGGGGTCTCCTACGAGCAGTACTTC | CASSLTEGVSYEQYF
. | TRBJ1-5 | . | TRBV12-5 | TGTGCTAGTGGTTTGGGATCCGGGGCTCAGCCCCAGCATTTT | CASGLGSGAQPQHF
. | TRBJ1-2 | . | TRBV12-3/TRBV12-4 | TGTGCCAGCAGTTTTCGTTGGAAACATGGCTACACCTTC | CASSFRWKHGYTF
. | TRBJ1-5 | TRBD1 | TRBV27 | TGTGCCAGCAGCAAAGAGGGGGCGGGGGGTCAGCCCCAGCATTTT | CASSKEGAGGQPQHF
. | TRBJ2-3 | . | TRBV7-6 | TGTGCCAGCAGCTTAATGGGTCTAAGCACAGATACGCAGTATTTT | CASSLMGLSTDTQYF
. | TRBJ2-7 | TRBD2 | TRBV4-3 | TGCGCCAGCAGCCAGGGACTAGCGGGTGTCGAGCAGTACTTC | CASSQGLAGVEQYF
. | TRBJ2-7 | . | TRBV7-9 | TGTGCCAGCAGCTCAGAGATCGGGCCTCCCTACGAGCAGTACTTC | CASSSEIGPPYEQYF
. | TRBJ2-7 | . | TRBV6-5 | TGTGCCAGCAGCAAGTCCGGGGGACACGAGCAGTACTTC | CASSKSGGHEQYF
. | TRBJ1-1 | . | TRBV7-3 | TGTGCCAGCAGTCCCTGGGGAGGGGACACTGAAGCTTTCTTT | CASSPWGGDTEAFF
. | TRBJ2-1 | TRBD2 | TRBV7-6 | TGTGCCAGCCGAGGGACTAGCGGGGGGAGCTCCTACAATGAGCAGTTCTTC | CASRGTSGGSSYNEQFF
. | TRBJ2-7 | TRBD2 | TRBV6-2/TRBV6-3 | TGTGCCAGCAGTTTAGCGGGTTCGACTCCCGAGCAGTACTTC | CASSLAGSTPEQYF
. | TRBJ2-6 | TRBD1 | TRBV18 | TGTGCCAGCTCGCCTACAGGGGAGAGGGCCAACGTCCTGACTTTC | CASSPTGERANVLTF
. | TRBJ2-1 | TRBD2 | TRBV6-5 | TGTGCCAGCAGGCGGCGGGAGGCCTACAATGAGCAGTTCTTC | CASRRREAYNEQFF
once | TRBJ2-7 | TRBD2 | TRBV5-1 | TGCGCCAGCAGCCCCAATCTAGCGGGGTTCGGCGAGCAGTACTTC | CASSPNLAGFGEQYF
. | TRBJ1-6 | TRBD1 | TRBV6-1 | TGTGCCAGCAGTGACCAGGGGGTTACCTCGTCACCCCTCCACTTT | CASSDQGVTSSPLHF
. | TRBJ2-7 | TRBD1 | TRBV6-5 | TGTGCCAGCACCGGACAGGCGTACTCCTACGAGCAGTACTTC | CASTGQAYSYEQYF
once | TRBJ2-7 | TRBD2 | TRBV5-1 | TGCGCCAGCAGCTTACGACGGACTAGCGGGATGCTCTACGAGCAGTACTTC | CASSLRRTSGMLYEQYF
. | TRBJ1-3 | . | TRBV19 | TGTGCCAGTAGCCAGGGTTCTGGAAACACCATATATTTT | CASSQGSGNTIYF
. | TRBJ1-1 | . | TRBV14 | TGTGCCAGCAGCATAAACGTAGGTCACACTGAAGCTTTCTTT | CASSINVGHTEAFF